A selection of T cell receptor beta chains follows, all from one sample in a study of cytomegalovirus exposure and HLA in healthy donors. Generated by immunoSEQ multiplex PCR, the TCRdb table keeps only in-frame clones and is missing some. The sample has fewer than 200,000 clones; roughly 87% are singletons. Sequencing was done on a sample of PBMCs. Source of these receptors: a girl under three years old in good health and CMV-seronegative. CDR3s include the opening cysteine and the closing phenylalanine or tryptophan. Fields, in order: V gene, clone size, J gene, CDR3 length, D gene, CDR3 protein, CDR3 DNA. The D gene is left open where the match is weak. Only some rows state a clone size, as once, few, many or a class for expanded clones.

v_call: TRBV5-4; clone_size: .; j_call: TRBJ2-3; cdr3_length: 16; d_call: .; cdr3_aa: CASSVPRGAYTDTQYF; cdr3_nt: TGTGCCAGCAGCGTACCCCGGGGGGCCTACACAGATACGCAGTATTTT
v_call: TRBV7-9; clone_size: .; j_call: TRBJ2-3; cdr3_length: 15; d_call: .; cdr3_aa: CASSPPTSSTDTQYF; cdr3_nt: TGTGCCAGCAGCCCTCCCACTAGTAGCACAGATACGCAGTATTTT
v_call: TRBV29-1; clone_size: .; j_call: TRBJ1-2; cdr3_length: 12; d_call: .; cdr3_aa: CSVTHNNYGYTF; cdr3_nt: TGCAGCGTGACACATAATAACTATGGCTACACCTTC
v_call: TRBV7-6; clone_size: .; j_call: TRBJ2-2; cdr3_length: 18; d_call: TRBD2; cdr3_aa: CASSLSTSGRADTGELFF; cdr3_nt: TGTGCCAGCAGCTTAAGTACCAGCGGGAGGGCCGACACCGGGGAGCTGTTTTTT
v_call: TRBV7-9; clone_size: once; j_call: TRBJ2-5; cdr3_length: 16; d_call: TRBD2; cdr3_aa: CASSLDPAGYQETQYF; cdr3_nt: TGTGCCAGCAGCTTAGATCCAGCGGGGTACCAAGAGACCCAGTACTTC
v_call: TRBV7-9; clone_size: .; j_call: TRBJ1-1; cdr3_length: 13; d_call: .; cdr3_aa: CASSLSGGTEAFF; cdr3_nt: TGTGCCAGCAGCTTAAGTGGAGGGACTGAAGCTTTCTTT
v_call: TRBV6-5; clone_size: .; j_call: TRBJ2-5; cdr3_length: 15; d_call: .; cdr3_aa: CASSPPYRARETQYF; cdr3_nt: TGTGCCAGCAGTCCTCCTTACAGGGCCCGGGAGACCCAGTACTTC
v_call: TRBV2; clone_size: .; j_call: TRBJ2-7; cdr3_length: 12; d_call: .; cdr3_aa: CASSLVRLEQYF; cdr3_nt: TGTGCCAGCTCCCTAGTGCGACTAGAGCAGTACTTC
v_call: TRBV6-1; clone_size: .; j_call: TRBJ1-5; cdr3_length: 16; d_call: .; cdr3_aa: CASSGGPRHSNQPQHF; cdr3_nt: TGTGCCAGCAGTGGGGGCCCCCGCCACAGCAATCAGCCCCAGCATTTT
v_call: TRBV29-1; clone_size: .; j_call: TRBJ2-3; cdr3_length: 11; d_call: .; cdr3_aa: CSVAGTDTQYF; cdr3_nt: TGCAGCGTTGCCGGGACAGATACGCAGTATTTT
v_call: TRBV5-1; clone_size: .; j_call: TRBJ2-3; cdr3_length: 16; d_call: TRBD2; cdr3_aa: CASSFLAGASTDTQYF; cdr3_nt: TGCGCCAGCAGCTTCCTAGCGGGGGCTAGCACAGATACGCAGTATTTT
v_call: TRBV5-3; clone_size: .; j_call: TRBJ1-2; cdr3_length: 15; d_call: TRBD1; cdr3_aa: CARSLSDRDNYGYTF; cdr3_nt: TGTGCCAGAAGCTTGTCTGACAGGGACAACTATGGCTACACCTTC
v_call: TRBV6-5; clone_size: .; j_call: TRBJ2-3; cdr3_length: 14; d_call: TRBD2; cdr3_aa: CASNRGGTGDTQYF; cdr3_nt: TGTGCCAGCAACCGGGGGGGCACAGGAGATACGCAGTATTTT
v_call: TRBV9; clone_size: .; j_call: TRBJ2-7; cdr3_length: 16; d_call: TRBD1; cdr3_aa: CASSVESGQGVNEQYF; cdr3_nt: TGTGCCAGCAGCGTAGAATCGGGACAGGGGGTCAACGAGCAGTACTTC
v_call: TRBV9; clone_size: .; j_call: TRBJ2-5; cdr3_length: 17; d_call: TRBD2; cdr3_aa: CASSVGLAGAYQETQYF; cdr3_nt: TGTGCCAGCAGCGTAGGACTAGCGGGGGCCTACCAAGAGACCCAGTACTTC
v_call: TRBV15; clone_size: .; j_call: TRBJ1-5; cdr3_length: 16; d_call: TRBD1; cdr3_aa: CATSRGGTGWHQPQHF; cdr3_nt: TGTGCCACCAGCAGAGGGGGGACAGGGTGGCATCAGCCCCAGCATTTT
v_call: TRBV5-8; clone_size: .; j_call: TRBJ2-7; cdr3_length: 14; d_call: TRBD1; cdr3_aa: CASSHGQGFYEQYF; cdr3_nt: TGTGCCAGCAGCCACGGACAGGGGTTCTACGAGCAGTACTTC